One and the same sample provided the 4 T cell receptor beta chains below, sequenced in a study of T cell repertoires in cytomegalovirus infection. Antigens of these TCRs are unknown. Using its own MiXCR run on the reads, TCRdb lists one record per CDR3 protein. In the table there are some 200,000 distinct CDR3 sequences, around two fifths of which are singletons. The source was CD8+ T cells from cultured PBMCs, collected from culture after CMV antigen stimulation. These receptors were taken from a human donor in good health (CMV status not recorded). Some clones in this sample may be carry-over from other donors' samples.

This chain uses TRBV6-2 or TRBV6-3 with TRBJ2-5; no clear D gene. Germline V gives CDR1 MNHEY, CDR2 SVGEGT. CDR3 size: 12 residues. Between the trimmed V and J ends, which lost 11 bases and 5 bases, there was a span of 15 bases. CDR3 sequence (DNA): TGTGCCGCCATCCAATCTCTCGAGACCCAGTACTTC. Its protein is CAAIQSLETQYF.

This chain connects TRBV28 to TRBJ1-5; D perhaps matches TRBD1 (5 bases). CDR1 is MDHEN, CDR2 SYDVKM, per germline. This CDR3 spans 12 amino acids. With 8 bases removed from V and 5 bases from J, the gap between germline ends came to 10 bases. The CDR3 DNA sequence: TGTGCCAGCTGGGGGACGGATCAGCCCCAGCATTTT. Protein product: CASWGTDQPQHF.

This clonotype has more than one count but fewer than ten. The rearrangement uses TRBV5-5 and TRBJ2-4, with 8 nucleotides matching TRBD1. CDR1 and CDR2 from the germline V gene are SGHKS and YYEKEE (reference sequence). CDR3 length: 21 residues. Germline trimming cut 4 bases from V and 0 bases from J; bases unmatched to any gene: 21. For the CDR3, the DNA is TGTGCCAGCAGCGGGAGCGGCACCGGGACAGGCGCCTATATAGCCAAAAACATTCAGTACTTC. Its protein product is CASSGSGTGTGAYIAKNIQYF. Together with reference TRBV5-5 and TRBJ2-4, the CDR3 gives the full variable domain: DAGVTQSPTHLIKTRGQQVTLRCSPISGHKSVSWYQQVLGQGPQFIFQYYEKEERGRGNFPDRFSARQFPNYSSELNVNALLLGDSALYLCASSGSGTGTGAYIAKNIQYFGAGTRLSVL.

The V and J genes are TRBV12-3 or TRBV12-4 and TRBJ2-5, with 9 bases lining up with TRBD2. With 0 bases clipped from V and 5 bases from J, the junction kept 13 bases outside the gene matches. The CDR3 sequence is 18 residues long. The CDR3 nucleotides are TGTGCCAGCAGTTTAGCCTACCAACTGGCGGGGGGGCCGGAGACCCAGTACTTC. Its protein is CASSLAYQLAGGPETQYF.